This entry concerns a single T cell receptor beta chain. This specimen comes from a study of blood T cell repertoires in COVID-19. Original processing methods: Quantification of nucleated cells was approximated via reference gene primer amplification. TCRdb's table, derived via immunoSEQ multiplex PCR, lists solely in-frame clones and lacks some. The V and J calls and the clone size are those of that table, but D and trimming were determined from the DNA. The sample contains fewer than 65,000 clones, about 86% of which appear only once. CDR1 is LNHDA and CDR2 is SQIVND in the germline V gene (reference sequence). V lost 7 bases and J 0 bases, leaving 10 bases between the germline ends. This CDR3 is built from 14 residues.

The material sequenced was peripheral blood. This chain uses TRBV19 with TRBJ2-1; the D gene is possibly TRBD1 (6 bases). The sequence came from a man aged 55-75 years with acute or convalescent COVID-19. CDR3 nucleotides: TGTGCCAGTACCTCGGACAGCTCCTACAATGAGCAGTTCTTC. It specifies CASTSDSSYNEQFF.